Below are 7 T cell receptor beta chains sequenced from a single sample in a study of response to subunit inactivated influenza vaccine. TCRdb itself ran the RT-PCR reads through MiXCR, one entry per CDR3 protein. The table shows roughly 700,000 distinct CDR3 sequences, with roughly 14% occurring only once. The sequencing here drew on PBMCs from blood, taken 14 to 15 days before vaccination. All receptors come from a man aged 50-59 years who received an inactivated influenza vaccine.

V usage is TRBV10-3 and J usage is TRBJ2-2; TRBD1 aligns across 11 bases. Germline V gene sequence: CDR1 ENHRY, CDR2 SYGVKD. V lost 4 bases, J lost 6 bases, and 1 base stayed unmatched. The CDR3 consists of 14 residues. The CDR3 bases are TGTGCCATCAGTGCGGGACAGGGGGCCGGGGAGCTGTTTTTT. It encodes CAISAGQGAGELFF.

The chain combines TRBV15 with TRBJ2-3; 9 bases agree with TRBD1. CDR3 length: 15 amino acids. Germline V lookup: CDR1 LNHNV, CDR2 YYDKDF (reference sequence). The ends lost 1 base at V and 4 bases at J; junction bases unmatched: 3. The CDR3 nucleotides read TGTGCCACCAGCAGAGGACAGGGGGTCCCAGATACGCAGTATTTT. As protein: CATSRGQGVPDTQYF.

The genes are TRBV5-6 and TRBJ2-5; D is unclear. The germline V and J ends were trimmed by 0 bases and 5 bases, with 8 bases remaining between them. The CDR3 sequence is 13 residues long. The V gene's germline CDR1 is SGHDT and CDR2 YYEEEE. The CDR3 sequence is CASSLVAIETQYF. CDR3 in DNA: TGTGCCAGCAGCTTGGTCGCAATTGAGACCCAGTACTTC.

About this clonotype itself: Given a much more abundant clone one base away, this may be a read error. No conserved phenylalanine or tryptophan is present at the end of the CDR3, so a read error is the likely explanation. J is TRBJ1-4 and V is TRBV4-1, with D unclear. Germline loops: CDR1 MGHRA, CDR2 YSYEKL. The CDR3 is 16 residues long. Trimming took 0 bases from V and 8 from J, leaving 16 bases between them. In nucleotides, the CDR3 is TGCGCCAGCAGCCAAGATTTGGGCGTGGGCTGGGAAAAACTGTTTTCT. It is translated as CASSQDLGVGWEKLFS.

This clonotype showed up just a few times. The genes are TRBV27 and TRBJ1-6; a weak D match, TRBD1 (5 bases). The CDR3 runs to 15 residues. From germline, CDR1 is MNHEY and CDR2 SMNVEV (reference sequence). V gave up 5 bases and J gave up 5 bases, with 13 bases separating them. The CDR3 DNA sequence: TGTGCCAGCAGTCTAATGACAGTGAATAATTCACCCCTCCACTTT. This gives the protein CASSLMTVNNSPLHF.

This chain's CDR3 is CASSPRGWQHFSYEQYF. The CDR3 nucleotides are TGTGCCAGCAGCCCCAGGGGTTGGCAGCACTTCTCCTACGAGCAGTACTTC. This chain links TRBV6-2 or TRBV6-3 with TRBJ2-7; a possible D gene is TRBD1 (6 bases). The germline V gene encodes CDR1 MNHEY and CDR2 SVGEGT. V was pared by 6 bases and J by 0 bases, with 21 bases between. This CDR3 has 17 amino acids.

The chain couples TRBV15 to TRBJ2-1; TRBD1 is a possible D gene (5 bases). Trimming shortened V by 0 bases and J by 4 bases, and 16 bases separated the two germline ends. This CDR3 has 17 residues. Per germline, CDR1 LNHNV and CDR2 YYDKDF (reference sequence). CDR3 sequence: CATSRDLRQSYYNEQFF. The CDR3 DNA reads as TGTGCCACCAGCAGAGACCTCCGACAGTCGTATTACAATGAGCAGTTCTTC.